The 24 T cell receptor beta chains below come from one sample, sequenced in a study of tumor-infiltrating lymphocytes in primary liver carcinoma. The researchers obtained blood RNA from unsorted whole blood and also extracted germline DNA. The researchers produced TCR beta cDNA from around 500 ng total RNA with a constant-region primer. ARM-PCR, slightly modified, supplied the TCR beta libraries through three nested multiplex PCR rounds. The two initial PCR rounds, roughly 9 cycles each, used TRBV1-TRBV30 forward and C-beta reverse primers. TCRdb reprocessed the multiplex PCR reads via MiXCR and lists one record per CDR3 protein. Of about 350,000 distinct CDR3 sequences listed, 65% are singletons. The sequenced sample consisted of peripheral blood. Receptors originate from a man aged 40-55 years with primary liver carcinoma and hepatitis B virus infection.

This clonotype was counted a few times. The J gene is TRBJ2-5, the V gene TRBV7-9, with D perhaps TRBD2 (7 bases). Deletions cut 4 bases from V and 4 bases from J, with 25 bases between. CDR3 length equals 18 residues. Germline assignment: CDR1 SEHNR and CDR2 FQNEAQ (reference sequence). Here the CDR3 reads CASSSVTGGAGSPETQYF. DNA of the CDR3: TGTGCCAGCAGCTCCGTGACAGGCGGAGCGGGAAGTCCAGAGACCCAGTACTTC.

The chain carries TRBV4-2 and TRBJ2-3, with no clear D. Trimming took 6 bases from V and 2 from J, leaving 21 bases between them. Germline V gene data show CDR1 as LGHNA and CDR2 as YNFKEQ. The length of the CDR3 is 17 residues. This chain's CDR3 is CASRNLVERAVTDTQYF. CDR3 in DNA: TGTGCCAGCAGGAACCTAGTGGAGCGAGCCGTCACAGATACGCAGTATTTT.

This chain joins TRBV28 and TRBJ2-7; D gene uncertain. V shed 7 bases and J shed 3 bases, with 13 bases lying between them. The CDR3 is 13 residues long. CDR1 is MDHEN and CDR2 is SYDVKM in the germline V gene. DNA for the CDR3: TGTGCCAGCACTCACCTCGAAGGCTACGAGCAGTACTTC. It specifies CASTHLEGYEQYF.

This clonotype has a count of ten or more. This chain connects TRBV11-3 to TRBJ2-1; possibly TRBD2 for D (5 bases). CDR3 length equals 14 residues. Germline V CDR1 and CDR2: SGHNT, YENEEA. Trimming stripped 4 bases from V and 10 bases from J, with 17 bases between. CDR3 sequence: CASSSSGGHGEQFF. CDR3 DNA: TGTGCCAGCAGCTCCTCGGGCGGGCACGGGGAGCAGTTCTTC. Using reference TRBV11-3 and TRBJ2-1 for the parts outside the CDR3, the full variable domain is EAGVVQSPRYKIIEKKQPVAFWCNPISGHNTLYWYLQNLGQGPELLIRYENEEAVDDSQLPKDRFSAERLKGVDSTLKIQPAELGDSAVYLCASSSSGGHGEQFFGPGTRLTVL.

Comment on this clonotype: One junction end does not reproduce the germline sequence, and a read error may be involved. The gene calls are TRBV4-1 and TRBJ1-1, with D hard to call. Germline assignment: CDR1 MGHRA and CDR2 YSYEKL. The CDR3 runs 14 residues. CDR3 region: CASSQVGVNTEVFF. The CDR3 nucleotides read TGCGCCAGCAGCCAAGTTGGGGTCAACACTGAAGTTTTCTTT.

This clonotype appeared many times. The gene calls are TRBV12-3 or TRBV12-4 and TRBJ2-3; 8 bases align to TRBD2. V lost 2 bases to trimming and J lost 5 bases; unmatched junction nucleotides: 3. The CDR3 sequence is 14 residues long. CDR3 residues: CASSLFLAGDTQYF. The CDR3 coding sequence is TGTGCCAGCAGTTTATTCCTAGCGGGAGATACGCAGTATTTT.

Comments on this clonotype: Given a much more abundant clone one base away, this may be a read error. The V call is TRBV6-1, the J call TRBJ2-2; D possibly corresponds to TRBD1 (5 bases). Germline CDR1 and CDR2: MNHNS and SASEGT. V dropped 6 bases and J dropped 6 bases, with 14 bases sitting between them. The CDR3 is made up of 14 amino acids. CDR3 sequence: CASRFNRLSGELFF. The CDR3 coding sequence is TGTGCCAGCAGATTTAACAGGCTTTCCGGGGAGCTGTTTTTT.

This clonotype appeared many times. In nucleotides, the CDR3 is TGTGCCAGCAGCCAACTGGACAGGGGAGACGAGCAGTACTTC. This gives the protein CASSQLDRGDEQYF. V gene TRBV5-5 combines with J gene TRBJ2-7; TRBD1 aligns across 9 bases. Looked up from germline, CDR1 is SGHKS and CDR2 is YYEKEE (reference sequence). The CDR3 contains 14 residues. V lost 4 bases to trimming and J lost 5 bases; unmatched junction nucleotides: 7.

As concerns this clonotype: A junction end diverges from the germline sequence, so it may reflect a read error. The genes are TRBV20-1 and TRBJ2-3; D may be TRBD1 (5 bases). This CDR3 spans 13 amino acids. Germline V CDR1 and CDR2: DFQATT, SNEGSKA (reference sequence). The CDR3 sequence: CTAKKGKADTQYF. The CDR3 DNA reads TGCACTGCTAAAAAGGGGAAGGCAGATACGCAGTATTTT.

This clonotype was seen more than once but under ten times. In nucleotides, the CDR3 is TGTGCCAGCAGCCCGGATTATCGATCACCCCTCCACTTT. Its translation: CASSPDYRSPLHF. The chain is built from TRBV6-2 or TRBV6-3 and TRBJ1-6; D is unclear. Trimming took 6 bases from V and 10 from J, leaving 13 bases between them. CDR3 length equals 13 residues. CDR1 MNHEY and CDR2 SVGEGT come from the germline V gene.

Of note for this clonotype: The conserved phenylalanine or tryptophan normally closing the CDR3 is absent here, so this likely arose from a read error. CDR3 in amino acids: CASNTLETQYI. DNA of the CDR3: TGTGCCAGCAACACACTGGAGACCCAGTACATC. The chain couples TRBV11-2 to TRBJ2-5, with no clear D. Looked up from germline, CDR1 is SGHAT and CDR2 is FQNNGV. With 7 bases removed from V and 5 bases from J, the gap between germline ends came to 8 bases. The CDR3 consists of 11 residues.

As for this clonotype: The junction does not match germline at one end; this may be a read error. This chain joins TRBV11-2 and TRBJ2-1; 11 bases agree with TRBD2. Germline V lookup: CDR1 SGHAT, CDR2 FQNNGV. The length of the CDR3 is 14 residues. The CDR3 sequence: CASILGVLAGVILF. The CDR3 bases are TGTGCCAGCATCCTAGGAGTACTAGCGGGAGTTATACTCTTC.

Comment on this clonotype: Germline is not matched at one junction end, which may reflect a read error. This sequence joins TRBV7-9 and TRBJ2-7; no clear D. CDR1 and CDR2 from the germline V gene are SEHNR and FQNEAQ (reference sequence). The CDR3 runs 16 residues. This CDR3 is CGSSDITAGLAYEQYF. The DNA of the CDR3 is TGTGGCAGCAGCGATATAACTGCAGGCTTAGCCTACGAGCAGTACTTC. Looking up the rest from reference TRBV7-9 and TRBJ2-7 gives the full variable domain: DTGVSQNPRHKITKRGQNVTFRCDPISEHNRLYWYRQTLGQGPEFLTYFQNEAQLEKSRLLSDRFSAERPKGSFSTLEIQRTEQGDSAMYLCGSSDITAGLAYEQYFGPGTRLTVT.

On this clonotype itself: Just one base apart from a much larger clone, this may be a read error. The CDR3 spells CANTNSGEGAGELFF. CDR3 bases: TGTGCCAACACCAATAGCGGGGAGGGGGCCGGGGAGCTGTTTTTT. The chain is built from TRBV4-2 and TRBJ2-2; 8 bases agree with TRBD2. In germline, CDR1 is LGHNA, CDR2 YNFKEQ. V lost 10 bases to trimming and J lost 6 bases; unmatched junction nucleotides: 13. The CDR3 is 15 residues long.

In its sample, this clonotype was seen once. This sequence may be a read error, since a much larger clone differs from it by one base. The chain carries TRBV6-2 or TRBV6-3 and TRBJ1-1; D is ambiguous. This CDR3 has 12 amino acids. Germline loops: CDR1 MNHEY, CDR2 SVGEGT. CDR3 in amino acids: CDSSHGGPEAFF. CDR3 sequence (DNA): TGTGACAGCAGCCACGGAGGGCCTGAAGCTTTCTTT.

As regards this clonotype: This may stem from a read error, because a much larger clone lies one nucleotide away. The chain links TRBV10-3 to TRBJ2-7, with 7 nucleotides matching TRBD1. The junction had 10 bases not matched to a gene; V was cut back by 1 base and J by 1 base. CDR3 size: 17 residues. Per the germline V gene, CDR1 is ENHRY and CDR2 is SYGVKD. In DNA, the CDR3 is TGTGCCATCAGTGAGTACCTGACAGGGACCTCTTCCTACGAGCAGTACTTC. It codes for CAISEYLTGTSSYEQYF.

This clonotype was detected ten times or more. V gene TRBV4-1 combines with J gene TRBJ2-3; D could derive from TRBD1 or TRBD2 (5 bases each). CDR1 and CDR2 from the germline V gene are MGHRA and YSYEKL. V lost 0 bases and J lost 3, with 16 bases in between. The CDR3 length is 17 residues. The CDR3 here is CASSQDSRVGVTDTQYF. The DNA of the CDR3 is TGCGCCAGCAGCCAAGATAGTCGGGTGGGGGTAACAGATACGCAGTATTTT.

On this clonotype itself: A single base separates this from a much larger clone, so it may be a read error. The chain has TRBV6-5 and TRBJ2-1, with TRBD1 matching 10 bases. Losses at the gene ends were 6 bases for V and 9 bases for J; bases not matched to a gene: 11. This CDR3 is 15 amino acids long. Germline V gene sequence: CDR1 MNHEY, CDR2 SVGAGI. The CDR3 reads CASRYLGQGFVEQFF. CDR3 DNA sequence: TGTGCCAGCAGATACCTGGGACAGGGGTTCGTTGAGCAGTTCTTC.

A remark on this clonotype: Likely a read error: the CDR3 ends without its conserved phenylalanine or tryptophan. The chain joins TRBV29-1 to TRBJ2-7; D could derive from TRBD1 or TRBD2 (5 bases each). CDR1 and CDR2 (germline): SQVTM, ANQGSEA. The CDR3 extends over 16 amino acids. The germline V and J ends were trimmed by 7 bases and 2 bases, with 24 bases remaining between them. CDR3 DNA sequence: TGCAGCGCCATGACATTTGGGACCGGCACTCCCTACGAGCAGTACTCC. Its translation is CSAMTFGTGTPYEQYS.

Only a few counts were recorded for this clonotype. This sequence joins TRBV6-2 or TRBV6-3 and TRBJ2-2; 11 bases map to TRBD2. V trimming: 4 bases; J trimming: 8 bases; junction bases outside the gene matches: 6. The CDR3 runs 15 residues. Germline CDR1 reads MNHEY; CDR2 reads SVGEGT. The CDR3 region is CASSFRTSGRGELFF. The CDR3 DNA reads as TGTGCCAGCAGTTTCAGGACTAGCGGGCGAGGGGAGCTGTTTTTT.

About this clonotype: One junction end disagrees with the germline gene, perhaps due to a read error. This chain joins TRBV24-1 and TRBJ2-1, with 15 bases lining up with TRBD2. Germline V CDR1 and CDR2: KGHDR, SFDVKD. The CDR3 has 20 residues. CDR3 nucleotide sequence: TGTGCCATCAGTGATTCGGGGACTAGCGGGAGGAGTGGGACTTACAATGAGCAGTTCTTC. It encodes CAISDSGTSGRSGTYNEQFF.

This clonotype was seen more than once but under ten times. The rearrangement uses TRBV12-3 or TRBV12-4 and TRBJ2-5; D might be TRBD1 or TRBD2, each matching 5 bases. CDR3 length equals 13 residues. The V end was cut by 4 bases, the J end by 5 bases, with 11 bases between. CDR3 in amino acids: CASSSQGGETQYF. The CDR3 DNA follows: TGTGCCAGCAGTTCGCAGGGCGGGGAGACCCAGTACTTC.

As concerns this clonotype: This could be a read error, since a much larger clone is one nucleotide away. This rearrangement joins TRBV6-6 to TRBJ2-3, with 10 bases matching TRBD2. With 7 bases clipped from V and 1 base from J, the junction kept 5 bases outside the gene matches. The CDR3 extends over 15 amino acids. Germline V lookup: CDR1 MNHNY, CDR2 SVGAGI (reference sequence). CDR3 sequence reads: CASITSGRGTDTQYF. As DNA, the CDR3 is TGTGCCAGCATTACCAGCGGGAGGGGCACAGATACGCAGTATTTT.

Comment on this clonotype: The conserved phenylalanine or tryptophan normally closing the CDR3 is absent here, so this likely arose from a read error. This chain uses TRBV11-2 with TRBJ1-3; D not resolved. The germline CDR1 and CDR2 sequences are SGHAT and FQNNGV. This CDR3 comprises 14 residues. The CDR3 DNA sequence: TGTGCCAGCAGCTTAGGCCACTCTGTAAACACCATATATTCT. Its protein product is CASSLGHSVNTIYS.